This TCR beta chain is drawn from a study of OX40 agonist ivuxolimab in advanced cancers. Trimming removed 7 bases from V and 6 bases from J; junction bases left unmatched: 7. Germline V gene lookup returns CDR1 MNHNS and CDR2 SASEGT. The CDR3 spans 13 residues. Method: immunoSEQ multiplex PCR; TCRdb's copy keeps in-frame clones and lacks some. The sample yields 40,000 to 45,000 clones, approximately 90% seen once. The genes are TRBV6-1 and TRBJ2-7; TRBD1 agrees at 9 bases. This clonotype was obtained from an adult with an advanced solid tumor such as melanoma, head and neck, liver or kidney cancer. The material sequenced was CD4+ or CD8+ T cells sorted from blood, taken in a trial of the OX40 agonist ivuxolimab. The CDR3 bases are TGTGCCAGCACTAAAGGACAGGGGCTCGAGCAGTACTTC. Translation: CASTKGQGLEQYF.